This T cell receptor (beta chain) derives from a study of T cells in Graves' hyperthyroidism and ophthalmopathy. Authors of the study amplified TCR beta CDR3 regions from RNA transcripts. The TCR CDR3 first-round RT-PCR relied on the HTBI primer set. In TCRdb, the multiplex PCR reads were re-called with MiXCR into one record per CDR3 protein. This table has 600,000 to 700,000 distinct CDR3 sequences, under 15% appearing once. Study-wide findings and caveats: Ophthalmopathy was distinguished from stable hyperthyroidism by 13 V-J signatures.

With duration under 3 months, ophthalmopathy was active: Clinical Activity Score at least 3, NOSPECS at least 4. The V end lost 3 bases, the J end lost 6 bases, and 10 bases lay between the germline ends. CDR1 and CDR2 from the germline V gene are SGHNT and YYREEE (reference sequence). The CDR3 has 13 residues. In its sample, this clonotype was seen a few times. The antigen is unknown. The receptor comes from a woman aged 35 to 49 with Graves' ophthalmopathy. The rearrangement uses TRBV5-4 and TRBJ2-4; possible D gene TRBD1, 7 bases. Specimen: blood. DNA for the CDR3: TGTGCCAGCAGCTGGGGGGACAGAAACATTCAGTACTTC. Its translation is CASSWGDRNIQYF.